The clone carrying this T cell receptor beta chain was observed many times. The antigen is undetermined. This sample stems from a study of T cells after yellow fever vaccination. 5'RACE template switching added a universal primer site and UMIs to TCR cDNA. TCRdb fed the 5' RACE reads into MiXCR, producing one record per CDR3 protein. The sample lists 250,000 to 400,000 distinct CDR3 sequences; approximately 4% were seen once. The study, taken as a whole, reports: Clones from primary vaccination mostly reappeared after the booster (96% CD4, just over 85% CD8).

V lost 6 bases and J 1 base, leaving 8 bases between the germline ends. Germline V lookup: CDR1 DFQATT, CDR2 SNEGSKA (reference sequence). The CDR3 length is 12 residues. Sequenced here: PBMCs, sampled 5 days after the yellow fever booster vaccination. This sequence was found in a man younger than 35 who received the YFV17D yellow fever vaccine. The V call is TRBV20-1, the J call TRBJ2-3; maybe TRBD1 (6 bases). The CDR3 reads CSARTGTDTQYF. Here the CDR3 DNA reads TGCAGTGCCCGGACAGGCACAGATACGCAGTATTTT.